This paragraph reports one TCR beta chain. This sample is drawn from a study of blood T cell repertoires in COVID-19. About the study: Acute and convalescent COVID-19 specimens originated in the United States, Italy and Spain. Nucleic acid was either cDNA or gDNA, and it came from T cells, B-cell-depleted T cells, or PBMCs.

The CDR3 spans 15 residues. The trim removed 5 bases at V and 5 bases at J, leaving 8 bases unmatched. Looked up from germline, CDR1 is LNHDA and CDR2 is SQIVND (reference sequence). Authors' analysis steps: Reference gene primer amplification gave estimated nucleated cell counts. The method was immunoSEQ multiplex PCR; TCRdb's version includes in-frame clones alone and lacks a portion of them. The V and J calls and clone size are taken from that table; D and trimming were inferred from the DNA. The sample records 200,000 to 300,000 clones, 84% being singletons. The receptor was derived from a man aged 50 to 60 with acute or convalescent COVID-19. Sequencing used peripheral blood. The V and J genes are TRBV19 and TRBJ1-5, with 8 bases fitting TRBD1. CDR3 residues: CASSLRQGPYQPQHF. The CDR3 DNA sequence: TGTGCCAGTAGTTTAAGACAGGGGCCCTATCAGCCCCAGCATTTT.